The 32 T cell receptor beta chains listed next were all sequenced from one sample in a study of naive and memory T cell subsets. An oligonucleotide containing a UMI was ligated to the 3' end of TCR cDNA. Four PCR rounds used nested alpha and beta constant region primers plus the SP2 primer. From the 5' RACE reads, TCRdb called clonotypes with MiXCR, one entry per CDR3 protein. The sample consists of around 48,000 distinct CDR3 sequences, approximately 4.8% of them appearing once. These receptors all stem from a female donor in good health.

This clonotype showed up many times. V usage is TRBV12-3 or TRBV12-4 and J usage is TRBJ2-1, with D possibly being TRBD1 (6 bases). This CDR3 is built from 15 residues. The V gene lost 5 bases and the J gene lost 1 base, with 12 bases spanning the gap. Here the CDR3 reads CASSPRRGSYNEQFF. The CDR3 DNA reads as TGTGCCAGCAGTCCCAGAAGGGGGTCCTACAATGAGCAGTTCTTC.

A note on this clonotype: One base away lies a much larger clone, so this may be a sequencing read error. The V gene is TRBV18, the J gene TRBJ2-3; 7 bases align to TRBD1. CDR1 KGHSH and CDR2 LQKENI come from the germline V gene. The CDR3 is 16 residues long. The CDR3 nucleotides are TGTGCCGGCTCACTACAGGGGTCAGGGGGCACAGATACGCAGTATTTT. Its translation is CAGSLQGSGGTDTQYF.

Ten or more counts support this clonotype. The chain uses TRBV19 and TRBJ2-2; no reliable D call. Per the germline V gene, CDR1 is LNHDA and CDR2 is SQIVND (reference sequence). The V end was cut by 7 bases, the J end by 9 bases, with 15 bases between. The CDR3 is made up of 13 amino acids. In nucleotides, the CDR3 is TGTGCCAGTAATATCGCCGCCCGGTGGGAGCTGTTTTTT. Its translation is CASNIAARWELFF.

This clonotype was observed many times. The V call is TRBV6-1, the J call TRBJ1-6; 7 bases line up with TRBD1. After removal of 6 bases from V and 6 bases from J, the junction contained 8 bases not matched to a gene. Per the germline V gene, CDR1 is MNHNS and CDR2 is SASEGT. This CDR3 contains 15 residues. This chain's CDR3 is CASRTGDQFNSPLHF. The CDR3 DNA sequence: TGTGCCAGCAGAACAGGGGATCAGTTTAATTCACCCCTCCACTTT.

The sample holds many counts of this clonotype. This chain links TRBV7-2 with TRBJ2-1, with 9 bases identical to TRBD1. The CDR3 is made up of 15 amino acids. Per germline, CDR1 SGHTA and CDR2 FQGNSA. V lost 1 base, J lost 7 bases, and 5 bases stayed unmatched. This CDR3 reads CASSLVVGTGNEQFF. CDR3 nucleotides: TGTGCCAGCAGCTTAGTAGTCGGGACAGGGAATGAGCAGTTCTTC.

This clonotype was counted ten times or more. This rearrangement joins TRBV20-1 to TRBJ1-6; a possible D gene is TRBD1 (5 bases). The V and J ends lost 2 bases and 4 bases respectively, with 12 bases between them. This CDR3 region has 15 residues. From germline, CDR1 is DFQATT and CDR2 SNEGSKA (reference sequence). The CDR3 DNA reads TGCAGTGCTAGAATAGGGGACGGATATAATTCACCCCTCCACTTT. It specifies CSARIGDGYNSPLHF.

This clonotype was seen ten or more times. The CDR3 DNA follows: TGTGCCAGTAGGACGGGGACGACAGATACGCAGTATTTT. This gives the protein CASRTGTTDTQYF. The chain recombines TRBV19 with TRBJ2-3, with D tentatively TRBD1 or TRBD2 (5 bases each). Germline assignment: CDR1 LNHDA and CDR2 SQIVND (reference sequence). The V end lost 6 bases, the J end lost 3 bases, and 10 bases lay between the germline ends. The CDR3 spans 13 residues.

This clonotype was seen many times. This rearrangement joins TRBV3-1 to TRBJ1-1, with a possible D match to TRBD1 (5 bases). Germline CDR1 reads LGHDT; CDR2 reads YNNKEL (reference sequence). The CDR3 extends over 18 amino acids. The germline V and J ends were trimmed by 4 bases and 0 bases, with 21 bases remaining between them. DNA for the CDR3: TGTGCCAGCAGCCGGTCCCTACCGGGACGGAGAATGAACACTGAAGCTTTCTTT. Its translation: CASSRSLPGRRMNTEAFF.

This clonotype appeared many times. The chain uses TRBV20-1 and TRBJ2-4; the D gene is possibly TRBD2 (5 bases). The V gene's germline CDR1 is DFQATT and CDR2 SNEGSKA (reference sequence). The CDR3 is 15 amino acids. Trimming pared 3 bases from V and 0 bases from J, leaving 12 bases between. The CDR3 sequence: CSARTGGLAKNIQYF. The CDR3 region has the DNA TGCAGTGCTAGGACGGGTGGACTAGCCAAAAACATTCAGTACTTC.

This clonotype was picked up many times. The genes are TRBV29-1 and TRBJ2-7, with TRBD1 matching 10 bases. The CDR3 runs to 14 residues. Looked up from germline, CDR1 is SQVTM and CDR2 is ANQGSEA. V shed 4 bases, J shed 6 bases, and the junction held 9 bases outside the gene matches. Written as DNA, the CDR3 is TGCAGCGTTGGGATCGGGACAGGGGATGGCGAGCAGTACTTC. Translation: CSVGIGTGDGEQYF.

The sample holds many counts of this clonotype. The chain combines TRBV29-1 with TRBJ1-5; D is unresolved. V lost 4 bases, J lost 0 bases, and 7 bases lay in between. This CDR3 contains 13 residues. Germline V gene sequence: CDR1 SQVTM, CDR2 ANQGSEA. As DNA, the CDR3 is TGCAGCGTTGGCCGGGATAGCAATCAGCCCCAGCATTTT. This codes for CSVGRDSNQPQHF.

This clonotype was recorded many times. The CDR3 DNA reads as TGTGCCATCAGTGACGAGGACAGACAAGGGCAGTTCTTC. This encodes CAISDEDRQGQFF. This chain connects TRBV10-3 to TRBJ2-1; TRBD1 is a possible D gene (6 bases). Deletions cut 3 bases from V and 12 bases from J, with 15 bases between. CDR1 is ENHRY and CDR2 is SYGVKD in the germline V gene. The CDR3 is made up of 13 amino acids.

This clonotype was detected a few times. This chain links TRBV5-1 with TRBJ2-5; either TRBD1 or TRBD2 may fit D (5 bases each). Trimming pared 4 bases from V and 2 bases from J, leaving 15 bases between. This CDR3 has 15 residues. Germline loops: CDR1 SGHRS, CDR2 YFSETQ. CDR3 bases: TGCGCCAGCAGCACCTCCGGGACGCCTCAAGAGACCCAGTACTTC. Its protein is CASSTSGTPQETQYF.

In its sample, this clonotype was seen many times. CDR3 in DNA: TGTGCCAGCAGTTCGAACAACAGGGGCGGTCAGCCCCAGCATTTT. Translating gives CASSSNNRGGQPQHF. The chain has TRBV6-5 and TRBJ1-5, with 7 bases aligning to TRBD1. J gave up 6 bases and V 4 bases, and 9 bases lay outside the gene matches. The CDR3 runs to 15 residues. Germline CDR1 is MNHEY and CDR2 is SVGAGI.

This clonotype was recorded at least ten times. The CDR3: CASRTDRGTNEQYF. CDR3 bases: TGTGCCAGCAGAACAGACAGGGGTACGAACGAGCAGTACTTC. This chain links TRBV2 with TRBJ2-7; 8 bases align to TRBD1. Trimming cost V 6 bases and J 5 bases; bases outside gene matches: 9. CDR3 length: 14 residues. Germline CDR1 reads SNHLY; CDR2 reads FYNNEI.

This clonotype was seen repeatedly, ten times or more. The CDR3 loop reads CASSFEGGTNQPQHF. CDR3 in DNA: TGTGCCAGCAGTTTTGAGGGGGGGACCAATCAGCCCCAGCATTTT. This chain joins TRBV6-6 and TRBJ1-5; D possibly corresponds to TRBD1 (6 bases). Germline V CDR1 and CDR2: MNHNY, SVGAGI (reference sequence). V shed 4 bases and J shed 3 bases, with 13 bases lying between them. This CDR3 contains 15 residues.

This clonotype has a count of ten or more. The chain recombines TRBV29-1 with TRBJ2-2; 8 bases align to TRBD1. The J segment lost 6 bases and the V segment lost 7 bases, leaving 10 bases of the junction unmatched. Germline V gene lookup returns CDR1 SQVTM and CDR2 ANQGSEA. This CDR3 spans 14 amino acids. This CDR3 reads CSGSVAGGPGELFF. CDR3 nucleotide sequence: TGCAGCGGATCGGTAGCAGGGGGCCCCGGGGAGCTGTTTTTT.

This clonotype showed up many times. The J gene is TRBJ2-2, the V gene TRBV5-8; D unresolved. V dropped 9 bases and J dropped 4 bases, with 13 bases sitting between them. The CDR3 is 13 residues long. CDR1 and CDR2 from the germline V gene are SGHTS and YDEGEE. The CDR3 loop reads CATPSQFTGELFF. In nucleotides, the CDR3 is TGTGCCACCCCGTCCCAGTTCACCGGGGAGCTGTTTTTT.

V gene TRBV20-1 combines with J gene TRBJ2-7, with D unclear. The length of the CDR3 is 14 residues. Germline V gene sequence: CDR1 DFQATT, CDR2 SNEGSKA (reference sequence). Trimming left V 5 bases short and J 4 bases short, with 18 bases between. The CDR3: CSALPGRSGYEQYF. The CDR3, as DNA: TGCAGTGCTCTCCCTGGTAGGTCGGGTTACGAGCAGTACTTC.

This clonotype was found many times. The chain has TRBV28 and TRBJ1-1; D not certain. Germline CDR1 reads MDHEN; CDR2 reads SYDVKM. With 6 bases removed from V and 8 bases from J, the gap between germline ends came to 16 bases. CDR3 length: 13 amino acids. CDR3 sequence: CASSLQAPREAFF. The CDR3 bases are TGTGCCAGCAGCCTTCAGGCGCCCCGAGAAGCTTTCTTT.

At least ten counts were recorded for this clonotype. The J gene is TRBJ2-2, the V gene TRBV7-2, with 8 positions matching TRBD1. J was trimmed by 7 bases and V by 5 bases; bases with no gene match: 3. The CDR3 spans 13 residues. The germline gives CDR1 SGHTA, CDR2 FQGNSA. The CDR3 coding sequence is TGTGCCAGCAGCGGACAGGGATTCGGGGAGCTGTTTTTT. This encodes CASSGQGFGELFF.

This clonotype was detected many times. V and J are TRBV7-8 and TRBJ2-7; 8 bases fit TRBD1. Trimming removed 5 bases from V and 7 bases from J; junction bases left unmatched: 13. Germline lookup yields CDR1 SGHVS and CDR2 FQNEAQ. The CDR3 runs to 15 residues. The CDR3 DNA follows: TGTGCCAGCAGCCACAGGGGGATGCGCGCTCGGGAGCAGTACTTC. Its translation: CASSHRGMRAREQYF.

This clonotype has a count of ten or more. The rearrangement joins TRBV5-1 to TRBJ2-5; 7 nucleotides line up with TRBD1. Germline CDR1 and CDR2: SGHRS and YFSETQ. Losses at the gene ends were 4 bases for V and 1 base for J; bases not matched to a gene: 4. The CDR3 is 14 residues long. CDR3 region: CASSAGTAQETQYF. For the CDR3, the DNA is TGCGCCAGCAGCGCCGGGACAGCCCAAGAGACCCAGTACTTC.

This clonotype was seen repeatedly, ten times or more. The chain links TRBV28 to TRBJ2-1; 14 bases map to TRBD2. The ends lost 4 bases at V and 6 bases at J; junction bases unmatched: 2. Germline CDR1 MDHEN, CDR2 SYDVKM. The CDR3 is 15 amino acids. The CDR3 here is CASSYGTSGSNEQFF. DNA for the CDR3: TGTGCCAGCAGTTACGGGACTAGCGGGAGCAATGAGCAGTTCTTC.

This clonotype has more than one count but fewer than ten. The CDR3 nucleotides are TGTGCCAGCGCCCCCGGGACTAGCGCCTACAATGAGCAGTTCTTC. Translated: CASAPGTSAYNEQFF. The chain links TRBV6-5 to TRBJ2-1, with 10 bases fitting TRBD2. V was clipped by 8 bases and J by 2 bases; unmatched bases: 6. Germline V gene sequence: CDR1 MNHEY, CDR2 SVGAGI. The CDR3 runs 15 residues.

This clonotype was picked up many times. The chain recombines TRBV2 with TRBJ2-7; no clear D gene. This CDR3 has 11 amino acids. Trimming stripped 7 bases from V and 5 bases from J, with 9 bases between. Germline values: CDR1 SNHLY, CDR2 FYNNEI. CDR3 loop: CASTLIDEQYF. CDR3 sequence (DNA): TGTGCCAGCACCCTGATTGACGAGCAGTACTTC.

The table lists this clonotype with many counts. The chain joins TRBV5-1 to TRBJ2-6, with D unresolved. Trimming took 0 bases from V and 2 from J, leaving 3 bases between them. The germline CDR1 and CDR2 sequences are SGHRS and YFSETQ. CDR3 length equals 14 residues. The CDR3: CASSLVAGANVLTF. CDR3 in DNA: TGCGCCAGCAGCTTGGTGGCTGGGGCCAACGTCCTGACTTTC.

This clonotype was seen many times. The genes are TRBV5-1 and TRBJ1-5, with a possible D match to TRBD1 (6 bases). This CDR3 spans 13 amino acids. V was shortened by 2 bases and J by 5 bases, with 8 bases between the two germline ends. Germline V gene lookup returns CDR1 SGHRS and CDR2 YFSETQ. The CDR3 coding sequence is TGCGCCAGCAGCTTTGAGGGGGATCAGCCCCAGCATTTT. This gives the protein CASSFEGDQPQHF.

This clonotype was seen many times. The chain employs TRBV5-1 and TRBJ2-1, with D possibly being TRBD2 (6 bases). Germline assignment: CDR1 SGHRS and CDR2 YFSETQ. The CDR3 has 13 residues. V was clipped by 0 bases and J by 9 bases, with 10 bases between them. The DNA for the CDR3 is TGCGCCAGCAGCTTGGTGGCGGGAATTGAGCAGTTCTTC. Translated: CASSLVAGIEQFF.

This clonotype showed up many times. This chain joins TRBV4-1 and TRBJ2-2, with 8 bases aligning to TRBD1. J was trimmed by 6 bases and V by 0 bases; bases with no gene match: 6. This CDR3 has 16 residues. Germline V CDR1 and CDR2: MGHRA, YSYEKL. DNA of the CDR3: TGCGCCAGCAGCCAAGATATTAACAGGGGGTCCGGGGAGCTGTTTTTT. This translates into CASSQDINRGSGELFF.

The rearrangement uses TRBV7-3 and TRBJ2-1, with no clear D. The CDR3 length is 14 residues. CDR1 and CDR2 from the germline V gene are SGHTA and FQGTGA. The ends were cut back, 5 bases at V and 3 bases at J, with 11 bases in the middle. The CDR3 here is CASSPTPNYNEQFF. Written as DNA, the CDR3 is TGTGCCAGCAGCCCGACTCCGAACTACAATGAGCAGTTCTTC.

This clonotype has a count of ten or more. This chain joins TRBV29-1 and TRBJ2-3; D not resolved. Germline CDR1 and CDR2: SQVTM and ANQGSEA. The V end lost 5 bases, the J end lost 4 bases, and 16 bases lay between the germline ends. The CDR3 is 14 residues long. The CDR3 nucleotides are TGCAGCGTTACCCCCTTGTCGAAGCCAGATACGCAGTATTTT. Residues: CSVTPLSKPDTQYF.